This T cell receptor (beta chain) was documented in a study of T cell changes during pregnancy in multiple sclerosis. Some clones are missing from TCRdb's copy, which holds only in-frame ones; the method was immunoSEQ multiplex PCR. The sample shows under 85,000 clones, just over 90% of them seen only once. The CDR3 spans 15 residues. After removal of 2 bases from V and 6 bases from J, the junction contained 7 bases not matched to a gene. Per the germline V gene, CDR1 is SGHNT and CDR2 is YYREEE (reference sequence). The clonotype originates from a female donor with multiple sclerosis, enrolled in a pregnancy study. This sample comprised peripheral blood, obtained in the third trimester of pregnancy. V usage is TRBV5-4 and J usage is TRBJ1-2; TRBD1 agrees at 10 bases. CDR3: CASSFPTGGADGYTF. As DNA, the CDR3 is TGTGCCAGCAGCTTTCCGACAGGGGGCGCTGATGGCTACACCTTC. Filled out from reference TRBV5-4 and TRBJ1-2, the complete variable domain reads ETGVTQSPTHLIKTRGQQVTLRCSSQSGHNTVSWYQQALGQGPQFIFQYYREEENGRGNFPPRFSGLQFPNYSSELNVNALELDDSALYLCASSFPTGGADGYTFGSGTRLTVV.